This T cell receptor beta chain comes out of a study of T-cell memory formation after mild COVID-19. UMIs and sample barcodes were carried by the TCR alpha and TCR beta cDNA libraries that 5'RACE produced using constant-segment primers. TCRdb analysed the 5' RACE reads with MiXCR anew, one entry per CDR3 protein. This repertoire shows some 300,000 distinct CDR3 sequences, 15% to 20% found once; its top ten account for 21%. As regards this clonotype: Its antigen is undetermined.

The CDR3 covers 14 residues. The V gene end was trimmed by 6 bases and the J gene end by 5 bases; junction bases not matched to a gene: 7. Study results and limitations: Pre-infection memory carried some responding clones, suggesting that cross-reactive memory joined. Clones shrinking between day 15 and 85 showed a balanced CD4/CD8 split, and those that grew later tilted toward CD4+.

The chain joins TRBV12-3 or TRBV12-4 to TRBJ2-1; 7 bases are a match to TRBD1. Sequencing was carried out using PBMCs or a T cell subset sorted from them (not recorded which). The receptor comes from a man in his late teens or twenties who had mild COVID-19 (a few samples of this study predate the infection). Cell type and time point are not known. The CDR3 sequence is CASRGRTGNNEQFF. The CDR3 nucleotides read TGTGCCAGCAGAGGTCGGACAGGCAACAATGAGCAGTTCTTC.